Sequencing of this TCR beta chain was carried out in a study of human T cells and chemical hapten exposure. In the source study's methods: Samples held a median of 95,638 TCRs, range about 20,000–700,000. TCRdb analysed the RACE reads with MiXCR anew, one entry per CDR3 protein. For this entry, the V and J calls and clone size follow TCRdb and not the study's own pipeline. The sample lists tens of thousands of distinct CDR3 sequences, 10% occurring once. Stated time point: patch test 1, 2 weeks after DPC sensitization. Treatment indicated: therapeutic diphenylcyclopropenone sensitization with weekly scalp DPC. CDR3 length: 12 amino acids. CDR1 and CDR2 (germline): ENHRY, SYGVKD. With V trimmed by 11 bases and J by 4 bases, 7 bases remained unmatched. This clonotype turned up a few times.

V is TRBV10-3 and J is TRBJ2-5; 7 bases line up with TRBD1. This TCR was recovered from a man in his forties with alopecia areata. Some clones in this sample may be carry-over from other donors' samples. The material sequenced was whole blood, taken in connection with sensitization to the hapten diphenylcyclopropenone (DPC). The CDR3 loop is CAGGSGGETQYF. For the CDR3, the DNA is TGTGCCGGTGGTTCAGGGGGAGAGACCCAGTACTTC.